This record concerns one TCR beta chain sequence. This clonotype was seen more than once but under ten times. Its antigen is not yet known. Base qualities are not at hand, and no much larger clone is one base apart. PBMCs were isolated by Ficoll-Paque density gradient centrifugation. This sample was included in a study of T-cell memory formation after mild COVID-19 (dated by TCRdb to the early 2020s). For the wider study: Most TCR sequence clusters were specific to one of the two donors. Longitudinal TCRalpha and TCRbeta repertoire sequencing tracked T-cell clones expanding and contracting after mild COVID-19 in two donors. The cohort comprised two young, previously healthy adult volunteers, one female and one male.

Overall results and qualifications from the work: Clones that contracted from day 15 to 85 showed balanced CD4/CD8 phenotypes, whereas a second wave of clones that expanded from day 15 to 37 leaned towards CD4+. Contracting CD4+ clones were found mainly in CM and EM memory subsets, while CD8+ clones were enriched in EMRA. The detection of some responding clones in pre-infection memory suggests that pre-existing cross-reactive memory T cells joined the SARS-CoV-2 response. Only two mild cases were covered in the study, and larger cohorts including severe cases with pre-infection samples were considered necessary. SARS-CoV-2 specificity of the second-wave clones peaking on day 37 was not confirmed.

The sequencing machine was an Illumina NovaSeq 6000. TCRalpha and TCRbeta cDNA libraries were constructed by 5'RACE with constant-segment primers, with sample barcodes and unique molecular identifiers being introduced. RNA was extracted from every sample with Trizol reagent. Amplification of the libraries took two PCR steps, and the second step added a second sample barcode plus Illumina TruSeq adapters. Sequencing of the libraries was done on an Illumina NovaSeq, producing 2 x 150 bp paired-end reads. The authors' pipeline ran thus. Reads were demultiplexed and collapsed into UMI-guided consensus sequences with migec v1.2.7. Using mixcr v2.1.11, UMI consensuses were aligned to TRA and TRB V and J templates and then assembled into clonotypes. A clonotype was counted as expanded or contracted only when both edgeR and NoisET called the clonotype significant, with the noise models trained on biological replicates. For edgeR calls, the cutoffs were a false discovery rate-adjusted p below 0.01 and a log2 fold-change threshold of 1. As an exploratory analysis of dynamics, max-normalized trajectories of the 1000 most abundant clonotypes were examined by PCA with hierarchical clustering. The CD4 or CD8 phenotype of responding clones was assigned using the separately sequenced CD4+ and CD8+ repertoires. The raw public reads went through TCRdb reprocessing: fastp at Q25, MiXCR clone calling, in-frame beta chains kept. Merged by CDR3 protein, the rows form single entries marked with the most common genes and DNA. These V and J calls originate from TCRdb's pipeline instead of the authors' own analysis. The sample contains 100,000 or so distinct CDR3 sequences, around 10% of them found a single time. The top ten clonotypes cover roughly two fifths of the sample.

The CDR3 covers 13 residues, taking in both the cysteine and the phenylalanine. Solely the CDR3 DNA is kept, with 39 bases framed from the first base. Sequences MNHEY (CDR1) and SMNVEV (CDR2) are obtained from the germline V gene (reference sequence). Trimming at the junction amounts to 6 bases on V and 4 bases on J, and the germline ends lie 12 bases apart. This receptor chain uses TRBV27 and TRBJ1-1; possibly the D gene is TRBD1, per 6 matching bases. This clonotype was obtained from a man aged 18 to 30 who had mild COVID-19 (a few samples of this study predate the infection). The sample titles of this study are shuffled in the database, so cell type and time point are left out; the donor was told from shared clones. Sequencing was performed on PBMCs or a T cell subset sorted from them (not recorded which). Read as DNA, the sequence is TGTGCCAGCAGCGAAAACAGGGTCACTGAAGCTTTCTTT. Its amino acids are CASSENRVTEAFF.